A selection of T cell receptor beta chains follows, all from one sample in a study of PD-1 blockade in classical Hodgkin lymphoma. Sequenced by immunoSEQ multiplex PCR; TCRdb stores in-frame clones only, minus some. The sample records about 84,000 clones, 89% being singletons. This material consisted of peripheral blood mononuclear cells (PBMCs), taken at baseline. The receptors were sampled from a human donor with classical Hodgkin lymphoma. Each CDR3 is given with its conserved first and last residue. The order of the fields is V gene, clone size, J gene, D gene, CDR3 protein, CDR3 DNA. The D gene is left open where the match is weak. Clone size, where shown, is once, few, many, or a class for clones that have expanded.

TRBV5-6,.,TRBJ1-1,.,CASSLWTVNTEAFF,TGTGCCAGCAGCTTGTGGACAGTGAACACTGAAGCTTTCTTT
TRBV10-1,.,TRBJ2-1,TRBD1,CASSEQGVTYNEQFF,TGCGCCAGCAGTGAACAGGGGGTTACCTACAATGAGCAGTTCTTC
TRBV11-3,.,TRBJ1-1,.,CASSLTGNTEAFF,TGTGCCAGCAGCTTGACAGGGAACACTGAAGCTTTCTTT
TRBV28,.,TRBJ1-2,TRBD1,CASRTPRDRYGGYTF,TGTGCCAGCAGGACCCCTCGGGACAGATACGGGGGCTACACCTTC
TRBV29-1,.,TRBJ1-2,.,CSALDDRAFYGYTF,TGCAGCGCCCTCGATGACAGAGCGTTCTATGGCTACACCTTC
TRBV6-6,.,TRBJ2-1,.,CASGLRSLSEQFF,TGTGCCAGCGGGTTAAGGTCTTTAAGTGAGCAGTTCTTC
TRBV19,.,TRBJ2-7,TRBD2,CASSIGASGRTSEQYF,TGTGCCAGTAGTATTGGAGCTAGCGGGAGAACCTCCGAGCAGTACTTC
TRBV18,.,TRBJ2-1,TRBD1,CASSLGQAEQFF,TGTGCCAGCTCACTTGGACAGGCTGAGCAGTTCTTC
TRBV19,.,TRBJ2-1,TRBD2,CASSIYGGRSNEQFF,TGTGCCAGTAGTATATATGGCGGGAGGTCCAATGAGCAGTTCTTC
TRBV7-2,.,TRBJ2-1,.,CASSFSPGANWDEQFF,TGTGCCAGCAGCTTTAGTCCGGGAGCGAACTGGGATGAGCAGTTCTTC
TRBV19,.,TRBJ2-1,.,CASSLQSSYNEQFF,TGTGCCAGTAGTCTACAAAGCTCCTACAATGAGCAGTTCTTC
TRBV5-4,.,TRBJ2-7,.,CASSRDGTYEQYF,TGTGCCAGCAGCCGTGACGGGACCTACGAGCAGTACTTC
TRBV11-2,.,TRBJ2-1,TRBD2,CASSLETSGTAYNEQFF,TGTGCCAGCAGCTTAGAGACTAGCGGGACAGCCTACAATGAGCAGTTCTTC
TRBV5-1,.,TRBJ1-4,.,CASSFRGAEREKLFF,TGCGCCAGCAGCTTCCGGGGGGCGGAACGTGAAAAACTGTTTTTT
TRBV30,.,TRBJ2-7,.,CAWCVTGAYEQYF,TGTGCCTGGTGCGTGACGGGGGCCTACGAGCAGTACTTC
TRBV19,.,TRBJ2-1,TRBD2,CASSMGLAAYNEQFF,TGTGCCAGTAGTATGGGGCTAGCGGCGTACAATGAGCAGTTCTTC
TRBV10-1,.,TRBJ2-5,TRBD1,CASSDGTGLAETQYF,TGCGCCAGCAGCGACGGGACAGGGTTAGCAGAGACCCAGTACTTC
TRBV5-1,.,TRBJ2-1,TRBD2,CASSLEASGFAEQFF,TGCGCCAGCAGCTTGGAGGCTAGCGGCTTTGCTGAGCAGTTCTTC
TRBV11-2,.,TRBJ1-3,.,CASSLDLTTASGNTIYF,TGTGCCAGCAGCTTAGATCTTACGACAGCGTCTGGAAACACCATATATTTT
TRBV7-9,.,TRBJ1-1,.,CASSSDSNTEAFF,TGTGCCAGCAGCTCGGACAGTAACACTGAAGCTTTCTTT
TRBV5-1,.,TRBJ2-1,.,CASSLKSDEQFF,TGCGCCAGCAGCTTGAAGAGTGATGAGCAGTTCTTC
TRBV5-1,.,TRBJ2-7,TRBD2,CASTRTGLAGGNEQYF,TGCGCCAGCACCCGTACGGGACTAGCGGGAGGCAACGAGCAGTACTTC
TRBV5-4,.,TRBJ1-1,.,CASSSPGTNTEAFF,TGTGCCAGCAGCTCCCCGGGAACGAACACTGAAGCTTTCTTT
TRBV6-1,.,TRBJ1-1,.,CASSDHPNTGGDTEAFF,TGTGCCAGCAGTGACCACCCAAATACGGGAGGGGACACTGAAGCTTTCTTT
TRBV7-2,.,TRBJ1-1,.,CASSLGGFGQGSGKAFF,TGTGCCAGCAGCTTAGGTGGTTTTGGGCAGGGGAGTGGGAAGGCTTTCTTT
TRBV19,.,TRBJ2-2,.,CASSIYSPNTGELFF,TGTGCCAGTAGTATATACAGCCCGAACACCGGGGAGCTGTTTTTT
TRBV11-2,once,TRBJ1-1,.,CASSRGQGLMNTEAFF,TGTGCCAGCAGCCGGGGACAAGGGCTTATGAACACTGAAGCTTTCTTT
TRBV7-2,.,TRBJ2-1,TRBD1,CASSLGGTGTRNEQFF,TGTGCCAGCAGCTTAGGTGGGACAGGGACCAGGAATGAGCAGTTCTTC
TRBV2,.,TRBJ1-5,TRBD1,CASRGQGLDRQPQHF,TGTGCCAGCAGAGGACAGGGGCTGGATCGTCAGCCCCAGCATTTT
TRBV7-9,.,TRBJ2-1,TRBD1,CASSLGDRGRRNEQFF,TGTGCCAGCAGCTTAGGGGACAGGGGGCGCAGGAATGAGCAGTTCTTC
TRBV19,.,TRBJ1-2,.,CASSRPGNYGYTF,TGTGCCAGTAGTCGGCCAGGGAACTATGGCTACACCTTC
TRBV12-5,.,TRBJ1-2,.,CASGTDDNYGYTF,TGTGCTAGTGGTACGGACGATAACTATGGCTACACCTTC
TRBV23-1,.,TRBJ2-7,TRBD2,CASSPSGTSGRAAYEQYF,TGCGCCAGCAGTCCCTCCGGGACTAGCGGGAGGGCGGCCTACGAGCAGTACTTC
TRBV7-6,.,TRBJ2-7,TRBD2,CASSLGASGPFYEQYF,TGTGCCAGCAGCTTAGGCGCTAGCGGGCCCTTCTACGAGCAGTACTTC
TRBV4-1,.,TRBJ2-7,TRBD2,CASSQDLLAGGSYEQYF,TGCGCCAGCAGCCAAGACCTCCTAGCGGGAGGATCCTACGAGCAGTACTTC
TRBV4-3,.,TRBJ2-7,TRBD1,CASSQEIPGTGYEQYF,TGCGCCAGCAGCCAAGAAATTCCGGGGACAGGGTACGAGCAGTACTTC
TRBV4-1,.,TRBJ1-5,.,CASSQNPSGGAGGNQPQHF,TGCGCCAGCAGCCAAAACCCGTCCGGGGGAGCGGGAGGGAATCAGCCCCAGCATTTT